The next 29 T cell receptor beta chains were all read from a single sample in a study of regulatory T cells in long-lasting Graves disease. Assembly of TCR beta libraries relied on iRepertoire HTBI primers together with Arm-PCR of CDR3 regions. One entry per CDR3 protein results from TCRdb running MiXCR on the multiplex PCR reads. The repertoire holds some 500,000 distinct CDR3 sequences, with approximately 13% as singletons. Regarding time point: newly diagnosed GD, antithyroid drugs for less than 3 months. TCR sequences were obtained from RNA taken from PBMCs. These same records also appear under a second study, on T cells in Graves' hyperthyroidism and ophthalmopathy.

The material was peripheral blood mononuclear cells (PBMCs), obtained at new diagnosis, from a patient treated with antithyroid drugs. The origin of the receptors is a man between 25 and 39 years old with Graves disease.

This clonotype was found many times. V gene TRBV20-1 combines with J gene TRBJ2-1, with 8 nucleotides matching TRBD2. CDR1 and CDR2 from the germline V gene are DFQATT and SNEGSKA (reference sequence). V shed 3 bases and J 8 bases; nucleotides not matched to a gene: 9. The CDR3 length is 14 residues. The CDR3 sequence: CSASSGTRRDEQFF. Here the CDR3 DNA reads TGCAGTGCTAGTTCCGGGACTAGGCGAGATGAGCAGTTCTTC.

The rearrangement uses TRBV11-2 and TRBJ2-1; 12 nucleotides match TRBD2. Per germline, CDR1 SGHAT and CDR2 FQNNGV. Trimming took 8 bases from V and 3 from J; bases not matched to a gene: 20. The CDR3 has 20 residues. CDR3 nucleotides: TGTGCCAGCGGACCGATTCGATCGGGCCTAGCGGGAGGGAACTACAATGAGCAGTTCTTC. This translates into CASGPIRSGLAGGNYNEQFF.

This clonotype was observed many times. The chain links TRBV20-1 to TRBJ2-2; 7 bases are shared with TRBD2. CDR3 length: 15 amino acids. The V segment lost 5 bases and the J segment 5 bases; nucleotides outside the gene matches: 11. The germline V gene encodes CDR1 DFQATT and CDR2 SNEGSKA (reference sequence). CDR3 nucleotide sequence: TGCAGTGCTCCCGGAGGGAGGGCCTTTACCGGGGAGCTGTTTTTT. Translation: CSAPGGRAFTGELFF.

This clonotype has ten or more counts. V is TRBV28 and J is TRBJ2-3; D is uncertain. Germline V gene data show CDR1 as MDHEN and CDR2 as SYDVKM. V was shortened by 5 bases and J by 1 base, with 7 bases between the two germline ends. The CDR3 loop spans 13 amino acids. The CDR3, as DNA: TGTGCCAGCAGTCAGCCGGGCACAGATACGCAGTATTTT. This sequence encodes CASSQPGTDTQYF.

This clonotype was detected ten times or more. The DNA for the CDR3 is TGTGCCAGCAGTGCGGGAGGCTCCTACAATGAGCAGTTCTTC. This encodes CASSAGGSYNEQFF. V is TRBV6-1 and J is TRBJ2-1, with 7 bases aligning to TRBD2. This CDR3 has 14 amino acids. V trimming: 4 bases; J trimming: 0 bases; junction bases outside the gene matches: 0. CDR1 and CDR2 (germline): MNHNS, SASEGT.

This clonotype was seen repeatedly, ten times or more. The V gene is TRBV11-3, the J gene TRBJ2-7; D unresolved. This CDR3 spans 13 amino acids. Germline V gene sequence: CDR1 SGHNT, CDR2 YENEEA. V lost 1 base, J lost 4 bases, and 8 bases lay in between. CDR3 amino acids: CASSLGHLYEQYF. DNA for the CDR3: TGTGCCAGCAGCTTAGGGCACTTGTACGAGCAGTACTTC.

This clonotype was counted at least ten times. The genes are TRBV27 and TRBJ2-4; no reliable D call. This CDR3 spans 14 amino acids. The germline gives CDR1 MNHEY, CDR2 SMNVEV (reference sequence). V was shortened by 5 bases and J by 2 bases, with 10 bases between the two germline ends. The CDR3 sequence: CASSPLMSKNIQYF. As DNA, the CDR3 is TGTGCCAGCAGTCCTCTGATGTCCAAAAACATTCAGTACTTC.

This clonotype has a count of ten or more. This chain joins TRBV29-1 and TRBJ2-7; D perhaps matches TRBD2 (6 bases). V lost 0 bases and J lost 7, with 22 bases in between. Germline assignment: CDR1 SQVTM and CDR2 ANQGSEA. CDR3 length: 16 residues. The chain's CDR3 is CSVEEGGRGWGKEQYF. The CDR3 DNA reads TGCAGCGTTGAAGAAGGAGGGCGAGGCTGGGGAAAGGAGCAGTACTTC.

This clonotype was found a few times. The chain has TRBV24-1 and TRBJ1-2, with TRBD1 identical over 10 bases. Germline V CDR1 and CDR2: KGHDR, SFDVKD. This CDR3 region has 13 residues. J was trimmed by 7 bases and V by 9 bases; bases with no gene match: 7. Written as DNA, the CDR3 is TGTGCCACCCACGCGGGACAGGGGTTTGGCTACACCTTC. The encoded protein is CATHAGQGFGYTF.

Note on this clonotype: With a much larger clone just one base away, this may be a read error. CDR3 protein: CASSDGASGKNEQYF. As DNA, the CDR3 is TGTGCCAGCAGTGACGGGGCTAGCGGGAAGAACGAGCAGTACTTC. The V gene is TRBV6-2 or TRBV6-3, the J gene TRBJ2-7; 9 nucleotides match TRBD2. Germline loops: CDR1 MNHEY, CDR2 SVGEGT. With V trimmed by 5 bases and J by 5 bases, 10 bases remained unmatched. This CDR3 is 15 amino acids long.

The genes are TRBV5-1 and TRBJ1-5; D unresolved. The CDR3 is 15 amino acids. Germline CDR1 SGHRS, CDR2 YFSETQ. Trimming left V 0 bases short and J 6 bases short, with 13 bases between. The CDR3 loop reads CASSLGAATGQPQHF. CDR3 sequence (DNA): TGCGCCAGCAGCTTGGGTGCGGCGACGGGTCAGCCCCAGCATTTT.

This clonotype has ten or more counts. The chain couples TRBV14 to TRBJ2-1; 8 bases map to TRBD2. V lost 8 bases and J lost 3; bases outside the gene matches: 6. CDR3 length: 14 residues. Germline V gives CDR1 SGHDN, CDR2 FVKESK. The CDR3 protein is CASSPLADYNEQFF. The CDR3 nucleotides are TGTGCCAGCTCCCCACTAGCGGACTACAATGAGCAGTTCTTC.

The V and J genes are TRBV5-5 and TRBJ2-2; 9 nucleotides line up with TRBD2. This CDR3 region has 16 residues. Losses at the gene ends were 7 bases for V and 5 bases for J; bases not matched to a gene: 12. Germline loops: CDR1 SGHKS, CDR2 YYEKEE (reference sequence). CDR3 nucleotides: TGTGCCAGCGAATCCCCCCTAGCGGGATTTACCGGGGAGCTGTTTTTT. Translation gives CASESPLAGFTGELFF.

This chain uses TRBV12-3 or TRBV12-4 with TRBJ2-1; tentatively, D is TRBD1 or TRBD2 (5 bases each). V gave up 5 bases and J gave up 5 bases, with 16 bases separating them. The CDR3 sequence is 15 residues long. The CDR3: CASSPPGPLHNEQFF. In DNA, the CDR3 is TGTGCCAGCAGTCCTCCGGGACCACTCCACAATGAGCAGTTCTTC.

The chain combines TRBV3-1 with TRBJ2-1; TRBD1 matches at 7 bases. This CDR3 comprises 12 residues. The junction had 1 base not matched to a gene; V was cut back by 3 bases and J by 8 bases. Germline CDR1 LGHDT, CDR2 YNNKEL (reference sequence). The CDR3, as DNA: TGTGCCAGCAGCCATACAGGGGATGAGCAGTTCTTC. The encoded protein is CASSHTGDEQFF.

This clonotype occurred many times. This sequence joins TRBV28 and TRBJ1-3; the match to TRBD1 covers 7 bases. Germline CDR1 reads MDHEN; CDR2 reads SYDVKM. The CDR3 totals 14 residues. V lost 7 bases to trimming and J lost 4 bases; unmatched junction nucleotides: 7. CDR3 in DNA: TGTGCCAGCATCCCGACAGGGACGGGAAACACCATATATTTT. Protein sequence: CASIPTGTGNTIYF.

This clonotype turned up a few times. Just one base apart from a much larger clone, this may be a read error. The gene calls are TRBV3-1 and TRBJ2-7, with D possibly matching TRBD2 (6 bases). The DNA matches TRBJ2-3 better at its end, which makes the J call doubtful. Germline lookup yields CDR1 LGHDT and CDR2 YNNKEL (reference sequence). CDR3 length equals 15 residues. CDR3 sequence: CASSHLGSGADTQYF. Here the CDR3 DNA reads TGTGCCAGCAGCCATCTCGGGAGTGGCGCAGATACGCAGTATTTT.

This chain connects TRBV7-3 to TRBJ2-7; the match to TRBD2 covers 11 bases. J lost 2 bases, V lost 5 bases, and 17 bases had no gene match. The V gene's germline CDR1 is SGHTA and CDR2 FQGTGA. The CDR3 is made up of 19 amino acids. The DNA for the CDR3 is TGTGCCAGCAGCCAGACAGGGATGGCTAGCGGGAGGCCCCCCTACGAGCAGTACTTC. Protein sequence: CASSQTGMASGRPPYEQYF.

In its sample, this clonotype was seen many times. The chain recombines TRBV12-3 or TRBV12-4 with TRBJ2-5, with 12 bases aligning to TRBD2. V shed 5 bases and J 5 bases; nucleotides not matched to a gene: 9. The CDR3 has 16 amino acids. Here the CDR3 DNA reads TGTGCCAGCAGTCCAACTGGACTAGCGGGAACGGAGACCCAGTACTTC. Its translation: CASSPTGLAGTETQYF.

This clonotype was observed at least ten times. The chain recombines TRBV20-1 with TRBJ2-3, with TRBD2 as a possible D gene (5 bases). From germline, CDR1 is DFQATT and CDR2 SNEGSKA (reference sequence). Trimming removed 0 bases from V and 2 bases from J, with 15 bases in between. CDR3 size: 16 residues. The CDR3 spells CSARDPIARDTDTQYF. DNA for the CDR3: TGCAGTGCTAGAGACCCGATAGCGAGAGACACAGATACGCAGTATTTT.

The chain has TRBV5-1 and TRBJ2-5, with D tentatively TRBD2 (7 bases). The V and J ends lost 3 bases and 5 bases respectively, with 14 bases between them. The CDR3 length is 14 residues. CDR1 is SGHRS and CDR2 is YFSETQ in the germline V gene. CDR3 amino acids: CASSSGGAIETQYF. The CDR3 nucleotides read TGCGCCAGCAGCTCTGGGGGGGCGATCGAGACCCAGTACTTC.

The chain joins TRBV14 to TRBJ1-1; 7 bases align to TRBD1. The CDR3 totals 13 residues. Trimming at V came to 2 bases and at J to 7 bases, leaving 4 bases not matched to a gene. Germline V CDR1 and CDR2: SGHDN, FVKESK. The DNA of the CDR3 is TGTGCCAGCAGCCAACTTCGACAGGGTGAAGCTTTCTTT. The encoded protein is CASSQLRQGEAFF.

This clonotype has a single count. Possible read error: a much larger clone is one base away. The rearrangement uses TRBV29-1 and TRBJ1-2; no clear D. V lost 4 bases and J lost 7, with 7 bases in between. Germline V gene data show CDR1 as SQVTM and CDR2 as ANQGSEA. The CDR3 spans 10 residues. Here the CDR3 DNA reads TGCAGCGTTGGGGGTGGTGGCTACACCTTC. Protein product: CSVGGGGYTF.

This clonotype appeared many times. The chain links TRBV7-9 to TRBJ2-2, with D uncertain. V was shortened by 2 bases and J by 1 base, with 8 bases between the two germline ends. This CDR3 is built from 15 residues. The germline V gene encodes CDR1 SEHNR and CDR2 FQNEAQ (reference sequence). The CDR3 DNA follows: TGTGCCAGCAGCTTAAAGGGCGGGAACACCGGGGAGCTGTTTTTT. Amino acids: CASSLKGGNTGELFF.

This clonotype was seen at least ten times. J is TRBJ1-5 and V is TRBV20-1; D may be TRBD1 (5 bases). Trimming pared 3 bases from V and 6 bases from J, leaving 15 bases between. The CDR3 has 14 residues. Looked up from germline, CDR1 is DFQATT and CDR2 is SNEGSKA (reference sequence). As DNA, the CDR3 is TGCAGTGCTAGTTTGGGGGAGAATCGTCAGCCCCAGCATTTT. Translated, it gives CSASLGENRQPQHF.

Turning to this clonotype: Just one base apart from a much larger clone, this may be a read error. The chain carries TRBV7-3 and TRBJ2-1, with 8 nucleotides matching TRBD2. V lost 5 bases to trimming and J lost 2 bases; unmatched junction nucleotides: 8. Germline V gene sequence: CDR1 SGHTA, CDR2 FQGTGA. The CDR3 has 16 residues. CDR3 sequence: CASSPPSGSPYNEQFF. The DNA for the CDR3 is TGTGCCAGCAGCCCCCCGAGCGGGAGTCCCTACAATGAGCAGTTCTTC.

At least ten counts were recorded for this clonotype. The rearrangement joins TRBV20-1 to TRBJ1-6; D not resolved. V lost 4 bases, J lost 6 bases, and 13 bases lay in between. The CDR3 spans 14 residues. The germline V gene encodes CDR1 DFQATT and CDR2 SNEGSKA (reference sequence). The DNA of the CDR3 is TGCAGTGCTATGCGCGGGAGTGGTAATTCACCCCTCCACTTT. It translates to CSAMRGSGNSPLHF.

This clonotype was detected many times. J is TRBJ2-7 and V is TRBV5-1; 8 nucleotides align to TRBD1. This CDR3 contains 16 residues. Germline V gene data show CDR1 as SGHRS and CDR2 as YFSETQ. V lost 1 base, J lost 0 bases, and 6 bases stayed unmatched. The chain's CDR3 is CASSLRNRGASYEQYF. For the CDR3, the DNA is TGCGCCAGCAGCTTGCGGAACAGGGGGGCCTCCTACGAGCAGTACTTC.

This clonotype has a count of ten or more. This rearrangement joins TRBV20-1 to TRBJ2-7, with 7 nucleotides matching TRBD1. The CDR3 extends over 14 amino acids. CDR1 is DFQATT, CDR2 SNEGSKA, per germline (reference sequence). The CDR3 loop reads CSPGKGARSYEQYF. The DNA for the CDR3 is TGCAGCCCTGGGAAGGGGGCGCGTTCGTACGAGCAGTACTTC.